This T cell receptor beta chain was sequenced in a study of siplizumab effects on memory and regulatory T cells. This clone has just a few counts. Its antigen is not known. Sequencing was performed with immunoSEQ multiplex PCR; in TCRdb, only in-frame clones are kept and a portion is missing. The table lists about 110,000 clones, roughly 92% of them singletons. The study's findings and limits: Tracing alloreactive clones into unstimulated subsets worked for only a minor fraction of them. Relative to controls at less than 35%, mappable alloreactive CD4+ clones exhibited a mean Treg-derived proportion of 68.8% with siplizumab. The diversity of naive T cells seemed greater than that of memory cells, and their alloresponse contribution seemed major.

This sequence was found in a human donor in good health. The sequencing sample was made of CD4+ T cells sorted from blood.

CDR3 DNA sequence: TGTGCCAGTAACCGGGGGACTAGCGGGTACGAGCAGTACTTC. Protein: CASNRGTSGYEQYF. The chain links TRBV19 to TRBJ2-7; 12 bases align to TRBD2. The germline V gene encodes CDR1 LNHDA and CDR2 SQIVND (reference sequence). This CDR3 has 14 residues. The trim removed 7 bases at V and 4 bases at J, leaving 5 bases unmatched.